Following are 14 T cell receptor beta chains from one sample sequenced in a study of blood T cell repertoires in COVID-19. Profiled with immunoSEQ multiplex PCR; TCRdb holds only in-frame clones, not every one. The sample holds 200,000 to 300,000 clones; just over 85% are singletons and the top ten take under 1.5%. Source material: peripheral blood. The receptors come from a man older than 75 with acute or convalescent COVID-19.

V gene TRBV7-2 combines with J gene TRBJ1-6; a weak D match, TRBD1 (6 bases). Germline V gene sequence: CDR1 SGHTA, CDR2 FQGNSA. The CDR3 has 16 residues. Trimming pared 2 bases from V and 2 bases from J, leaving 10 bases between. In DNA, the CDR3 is TGTGCCAGCAGCTTACGGAAGGGGGCCTATAATTCACCCCTCCACTTT. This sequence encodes CASSLRKGAYNSPLHF.

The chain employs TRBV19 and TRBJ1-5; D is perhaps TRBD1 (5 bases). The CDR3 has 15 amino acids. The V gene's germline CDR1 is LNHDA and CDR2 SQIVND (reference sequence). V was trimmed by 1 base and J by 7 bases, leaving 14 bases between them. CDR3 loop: CASSIGLGRGQPQHF. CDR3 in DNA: TGTGCCAGTAGTATAGGGTTGGGGCGGGGGCAGCCCCAGCATTTT. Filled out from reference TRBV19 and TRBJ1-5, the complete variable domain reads DGGITQSPKYLFRKEGQNVTLSCEQNLNHDAMYWYRQDPGQGLRLIYYSQIVNDFQKGDIAEGYSVSREKKESFPLTVTSAQKNPTAFYLCASSIGLGRGQPQHFGDGTRLSIL.

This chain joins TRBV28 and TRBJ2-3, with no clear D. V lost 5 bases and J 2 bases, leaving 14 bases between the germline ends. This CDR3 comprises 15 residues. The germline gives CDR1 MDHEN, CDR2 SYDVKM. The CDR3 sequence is CASSPKETYTDTQYF. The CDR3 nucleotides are TGTGCCAGCAGTCCAAAAGAGACTTACACAGATACGCAGTATTTT.

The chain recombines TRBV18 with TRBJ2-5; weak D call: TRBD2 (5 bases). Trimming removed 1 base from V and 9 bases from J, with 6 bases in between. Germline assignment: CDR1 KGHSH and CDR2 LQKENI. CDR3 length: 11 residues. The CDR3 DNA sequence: TGTGCCAGCTCACCACAGAGGGCCCAGTACTTC. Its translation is CASSPQRAQYF. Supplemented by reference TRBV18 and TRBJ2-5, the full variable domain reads NAGVMQNPRHLVRRRGQEARLRCSPMKGHSHVYWYRQLPEEGLKFMVYLQKENIIDESGMPKERFSAEFPKEGPSILRIQQVVRGDSAAYFCASSPQRAQYFGPGTRLLVL.

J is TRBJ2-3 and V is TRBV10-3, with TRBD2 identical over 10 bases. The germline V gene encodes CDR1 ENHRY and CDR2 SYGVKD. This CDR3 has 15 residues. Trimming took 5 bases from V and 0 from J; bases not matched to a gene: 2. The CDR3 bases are TGTGCCATCAGTTGGACTAGCGGTAGCACAGATACGCAGTATTTT. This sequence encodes CAISWTSGSTDTQYF.

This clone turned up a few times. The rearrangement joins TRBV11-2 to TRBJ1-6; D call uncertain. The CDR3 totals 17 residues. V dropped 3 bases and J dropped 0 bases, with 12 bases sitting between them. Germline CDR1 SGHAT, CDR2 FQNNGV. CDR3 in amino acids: CASSFQDGSSYNSPLHF. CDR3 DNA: TGTGCCAGCAGCTTCCAGGACGGGAGCTCCTATAATTCACCCCTCCACTTT.

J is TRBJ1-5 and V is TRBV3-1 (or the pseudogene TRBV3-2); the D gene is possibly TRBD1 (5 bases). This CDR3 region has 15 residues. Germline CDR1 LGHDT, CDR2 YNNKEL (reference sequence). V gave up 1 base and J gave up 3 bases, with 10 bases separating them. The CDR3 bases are TGTGCCAGCAGCCAAGGGTGGGGCCACAATCAGCCCCAGCATTTT. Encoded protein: CASSQGWGHNQPQHF.

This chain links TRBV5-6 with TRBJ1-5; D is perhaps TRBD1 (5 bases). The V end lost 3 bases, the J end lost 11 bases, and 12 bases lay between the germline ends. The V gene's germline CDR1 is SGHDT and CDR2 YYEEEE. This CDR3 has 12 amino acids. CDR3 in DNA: TGTGCCAGCAGCTCCCTCGGGGGGGCCCAGCATTTT. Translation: CASSSLGGAQHF. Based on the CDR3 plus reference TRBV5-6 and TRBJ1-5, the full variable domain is DAGVTQSPTHLIKTRGQQVTLRCSPKSGHDTVSWYQQALGQGPQFIFQYYEEEERQRGNFPDRFSGHQFPNYSSELNVNALLLGDSALYLCASSSLGGAQHFGDGTRLSIL.

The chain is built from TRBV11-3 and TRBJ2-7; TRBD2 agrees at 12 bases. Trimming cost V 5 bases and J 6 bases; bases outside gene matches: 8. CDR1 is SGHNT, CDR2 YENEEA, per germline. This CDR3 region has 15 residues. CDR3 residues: CASSRTSGGLGEQYF. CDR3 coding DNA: TGTGCCAGCAGCCGTACTAGCGGGGGGCTTGGCGAGCAGTACTTC. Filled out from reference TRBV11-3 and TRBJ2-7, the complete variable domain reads EAGVVQSPRYKIIEKKQPVAFWCNPISGHNTLYWYLQNLGQGPELLIRYENEEAVDDSQLPKDRFSAERLKGVDSTLKIQPAELGDSAVYLCASSRTSGGLGEQYFGPGTRLTVT.

Here the CDR3 reads CASSSRTGGSNSPLHF. The DNA for the CDR3 is TGTGCCAGTAGTTCCCGGACAGGGGGCTCGAATTCACCCCTCCACTTT. V gene TRBV19 combines with J gene TRBJ1-6, with TRBD1 matching 11 bases. Germline trimming cut 5 bases from V and 7 bases from J; bases unmatched to any gene: 7. This CDR3 comprises 16 residues. Germline CDR1 is LNHDA and CDR2 is SQIVND (reference sequence).

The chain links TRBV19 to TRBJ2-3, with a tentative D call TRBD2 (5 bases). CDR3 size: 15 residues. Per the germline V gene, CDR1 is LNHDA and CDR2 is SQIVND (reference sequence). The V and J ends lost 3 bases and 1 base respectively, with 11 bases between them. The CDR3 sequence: CASSILAGRTDTQYF. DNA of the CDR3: TGTGCCAGTAGTATCTTGGCGGGTCGCACAGATACGCAGTATTTT.

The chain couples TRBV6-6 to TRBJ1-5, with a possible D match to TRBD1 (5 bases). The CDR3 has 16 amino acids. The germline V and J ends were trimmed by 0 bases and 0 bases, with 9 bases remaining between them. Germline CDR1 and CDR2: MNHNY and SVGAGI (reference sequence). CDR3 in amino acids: CASSYSRQFSNQPQHF. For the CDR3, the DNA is TGTGCCAGCAGTTACTCGAGACAGTTTAGCAATCAGCCCCAGCATTTT.

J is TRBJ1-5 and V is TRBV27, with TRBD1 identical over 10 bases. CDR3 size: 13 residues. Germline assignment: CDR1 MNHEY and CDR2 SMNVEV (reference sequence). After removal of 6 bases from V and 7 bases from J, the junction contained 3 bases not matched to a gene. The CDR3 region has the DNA TGTGCCAGCAGCCGGGACAGGGGCCAGCCCCAGCATTTT. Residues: CASSRDRGQPQHF.

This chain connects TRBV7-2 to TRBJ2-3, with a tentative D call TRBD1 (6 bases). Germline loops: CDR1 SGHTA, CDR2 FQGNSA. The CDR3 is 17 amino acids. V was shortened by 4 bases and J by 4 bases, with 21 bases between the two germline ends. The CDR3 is CASSSTPTGSGPDTQYF. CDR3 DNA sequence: TGTGCCAGCAGCTCCACACCCACAGGGTCGGGCCCAGATACGCAGTATTTT.